This TCR beta chain originates from a study of T cell responses to AZD1222 COVID-19 vaccine. V was cut by 4 bases and J by 3 bases, with 9 bases left in between. The CDR3 spans 13 residues. The germline V gene has CDR1 LGHDT and CDR2 YNNKEL (reference sequence). Clones were read by immunoSEQ multiplex PCR, and TCRdb kept only the in-frame ones, dropping some. Of under 150,000 clones detected, about 90% appear once; the ten largest clones hold about 3%. This chain connects TRBV3-1 (or the pseudogene TRBV3-2) to TRBJ1-2; D is possibly TRBD1 (6 bases). The sample was peripheral blood, taken on day 0 of MenACWY control vaccination. The sequence came from an adult in good health. CDR3 amino acids: CASSPRGDYGYTF. CDR3 coding DNA: TGTGCCAGCAGCCCGAGGGGGGACTATGGCTACACCTTC.